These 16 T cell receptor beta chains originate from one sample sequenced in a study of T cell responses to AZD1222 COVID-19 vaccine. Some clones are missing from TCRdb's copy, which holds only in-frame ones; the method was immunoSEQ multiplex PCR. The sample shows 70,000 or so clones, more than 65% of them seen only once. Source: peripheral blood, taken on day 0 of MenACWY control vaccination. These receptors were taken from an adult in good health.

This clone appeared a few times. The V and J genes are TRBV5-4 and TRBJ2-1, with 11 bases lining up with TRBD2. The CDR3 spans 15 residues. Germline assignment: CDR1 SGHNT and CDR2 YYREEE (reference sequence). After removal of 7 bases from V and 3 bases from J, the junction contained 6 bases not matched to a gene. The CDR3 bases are TGTGCCAGCTTTATAGCGGGAGGGCGCTACAATGAGCAGTTCTTC. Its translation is CASFIAGGRYNEQFF.

CDR3 bases: TGCGCCAGCAGTGAGTCGAGGGCGGCAGCTAATGAGCAGTTCTTC. Its protein is CASSESRAAANEQFF. This chain connects TRBV10-1 to TRBJ2-1; perhaps TRBD2 as D (5 bases). The CDR3 runs to 15 residues. V dropped 0 bases and J dropped 7 bases, with 13 bases sitting between them. Germline loops: CDR1 WNHNN, CDR2 SYGVQD (reference sequence).

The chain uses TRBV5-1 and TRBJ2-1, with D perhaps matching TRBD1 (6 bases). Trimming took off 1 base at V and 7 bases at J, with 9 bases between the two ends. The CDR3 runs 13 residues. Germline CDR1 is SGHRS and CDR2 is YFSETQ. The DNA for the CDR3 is TGCGCCAGCAGCTTGTTGGGGGCAAATGAGCAGTTCTTC. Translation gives CASSLLGANEQFF. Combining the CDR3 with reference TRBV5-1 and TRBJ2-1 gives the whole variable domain KAGVTQTPRYLIKTRGQQVTLSCSPISGHRSVSWYQQTPGQGLQFLFEYFSETQRNKGNFPGRFSGRQFSNSRSEMNVSTLELGDSALYLCASSLLGANEQFFGPGTRLTVL.

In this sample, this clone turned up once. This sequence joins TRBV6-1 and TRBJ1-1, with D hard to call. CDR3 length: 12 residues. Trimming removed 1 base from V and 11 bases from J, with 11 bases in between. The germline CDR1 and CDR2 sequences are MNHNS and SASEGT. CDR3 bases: TGTGCCAGCAGTGAAGGGACCCCAAATGCTTTCTTT. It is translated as CASSEGTPNAFF.

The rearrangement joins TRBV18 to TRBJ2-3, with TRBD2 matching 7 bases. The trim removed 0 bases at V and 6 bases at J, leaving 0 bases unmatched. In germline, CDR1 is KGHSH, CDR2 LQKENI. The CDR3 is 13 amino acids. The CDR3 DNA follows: TGTGCCAGCTCACCACCGGGAGGGGATACGCAGTATTTT. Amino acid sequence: CASSPPGGDTQYF.

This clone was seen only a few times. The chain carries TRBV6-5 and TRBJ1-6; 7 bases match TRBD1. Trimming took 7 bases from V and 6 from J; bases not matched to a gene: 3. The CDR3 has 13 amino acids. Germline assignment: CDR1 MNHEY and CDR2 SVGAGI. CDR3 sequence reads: CASTGQVNSPLHF. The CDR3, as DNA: TGTGCCAGCACCGGACAGGTTAATTCACCCCTCCACTTT.

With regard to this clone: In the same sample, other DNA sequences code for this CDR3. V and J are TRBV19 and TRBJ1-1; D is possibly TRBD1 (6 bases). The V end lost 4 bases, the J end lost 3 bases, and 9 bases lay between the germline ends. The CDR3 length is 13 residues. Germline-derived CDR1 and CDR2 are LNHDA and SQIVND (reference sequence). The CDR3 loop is CASSKQGDTEAFF. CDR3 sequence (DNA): TGTGCCAGTAGTAAACAGGGCGACACTGAAGCTTTCTTT. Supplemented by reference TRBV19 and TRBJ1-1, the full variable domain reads DGGITQSPKYLFRKEGQNVTLSCEQNLNHDAMYWYRQDPGQGLRLIYYSQIVNDFQKGDIAEGYSVSREKKESFPLTVTSAQKNPTAFYLCASSKQGDTEAFFGQGTRLTVV.

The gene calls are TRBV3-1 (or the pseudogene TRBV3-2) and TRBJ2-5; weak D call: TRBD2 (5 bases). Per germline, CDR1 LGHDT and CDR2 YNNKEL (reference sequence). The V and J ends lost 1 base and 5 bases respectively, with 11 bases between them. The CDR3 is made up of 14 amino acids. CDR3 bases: TGTGCCAGCAGCCAAGGGGCTAGCAGGGAGACCCAGTACTTC. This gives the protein CASSQGASRETQYF.

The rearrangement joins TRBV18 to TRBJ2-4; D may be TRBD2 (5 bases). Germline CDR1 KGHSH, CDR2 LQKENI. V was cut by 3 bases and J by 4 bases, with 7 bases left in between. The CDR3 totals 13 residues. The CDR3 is CASSPERKNIQYF. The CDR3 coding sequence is TGTGCCAGCTCACCTGAGCGGAAAAACATTCAGTACTTC.

DNA for the CDR3: TGTGCCAGCAGGGACAGGGGTGGTTCACCCCTCCACTTT. Protein: CASRDRGGSPLHF. The genes are TRBV2 and TRBJ1-6, with 9 bases matching TRBD1. There are 13 residues in the CDR3. Trimming cost V 6 bases and J 9 bases; bases outside gene matches: 3. Germline loops: CDR1 SNHLY, CDR2 FYNNEI. Based on the CDR3 plus reference TRBV2 and TRBJ1-6, the full variable domain is EPEVTQTPSHQVTQMGQEVILRCVPISNHLYFYWYRQILGQKVEFLVSFYNNEISEKSEIFDDQFSVERPDGSNFTLKIRSTKLEDSAMYFCASRDRGGSPLHFGNGTRLTVT.

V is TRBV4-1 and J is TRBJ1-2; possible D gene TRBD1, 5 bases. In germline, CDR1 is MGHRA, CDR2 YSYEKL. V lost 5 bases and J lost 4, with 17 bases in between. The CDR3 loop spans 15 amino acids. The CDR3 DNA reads TGCGCCAGCAGCATGGGACCCGGGACTGCCTATGGCTACACCTTC. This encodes CASSMGPGTAYGYTF.

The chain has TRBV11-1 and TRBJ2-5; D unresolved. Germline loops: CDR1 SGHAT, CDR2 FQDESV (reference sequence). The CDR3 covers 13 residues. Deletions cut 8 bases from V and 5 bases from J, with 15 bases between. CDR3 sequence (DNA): TGTGCCAGCTCCAGAGGATCTGGGGAGACCCAGTACTTC. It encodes CASSRGSGETQYF.

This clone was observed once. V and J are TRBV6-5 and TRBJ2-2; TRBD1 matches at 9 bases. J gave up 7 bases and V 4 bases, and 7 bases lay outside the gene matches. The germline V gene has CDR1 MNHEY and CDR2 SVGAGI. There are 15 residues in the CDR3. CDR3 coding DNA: TGTGCCAGCAGTTCCGGACAGGGGAGCGGCGGGGAGCTGTTTTTT. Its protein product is CASSSGQGSGGELFF.

CDR3 residues: CASSYRRTGKRAEAFF. The CDR3 bases are TGTGCCAGCAGTTACCGCCGGACAGGGAAGCGGGCTGAAGCTTTCTTT. This rearrangement joins TRBV6-5 to TRBJ1-1; 8 bases are a match to TRBD1. Germline V lookup: CDR1 MNHEY, CDR2 SVGAGI. The CDR3 has 16 amino acids. The V and J ends lost 2 bases and 6 bases, in that order; junction bases with no gene match: 11.

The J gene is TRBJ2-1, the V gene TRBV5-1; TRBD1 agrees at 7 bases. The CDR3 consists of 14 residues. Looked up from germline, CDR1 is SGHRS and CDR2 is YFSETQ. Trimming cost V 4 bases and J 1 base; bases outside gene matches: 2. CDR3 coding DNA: TGCGCCAGCAGCCCGGGACAGTCCTACAATGAGCAGTTCTTC. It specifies CASSPGQSYNEQFF.

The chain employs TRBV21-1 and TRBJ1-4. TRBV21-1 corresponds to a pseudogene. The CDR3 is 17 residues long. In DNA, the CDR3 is TGTGCCAGCAGCAACCCAGACGGTACAGACTCTAGTGAAAAACTGTTTTTT. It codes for CASSNPDGTDSSEKLFF.